A single sample is the source of the 28 T cell receptor beta chains below, sequenced in a study of blood T cell repertoires in COVID-19. The repertoire was sequenced with immunoSEQ multiplex PCR; TCRdb's copy has only in-frame clones and lacks some. This table holds about 250,000 clones, more than 85% found once. Input material: PBMCs or T cells enriched from blood (not recorded which). Source of these receptors: a man aged 35 to 55 who had recovered from COVID-19.

V gene TRBV7-2 combines with J gene TRBJ2-3, with 9 nucleotides matching TRBD2. The length of the CDR3 is 15 residues. From germline, CDR1 is SGHTA and CDR2 FQGNSA. Losses at the gene ends were 4 bases for V and 2 bases for J; bases not matched to a gene: 4. CDR3 sequence reads: CASSWRLADTDTQYF. CDR3 coding DNA: TGTGCCAGCAGCTGGCGACTAGCGGACACAGATACGCAGTATTTT.

The V gene is TRBV4-3, the J gene TRBJ2-3; tentative D call: TRBD2 (5 bases). The CDR3 loop spans 15 amino acids. V gave up 1 base and J gave up 1 base, with 9 bases separating them. Germline V gene sequence: CDR1 LGHNA, CDR2 YSLEER. The DNA of the CDR3 is TGCGCCAGCAGCCAAGGGGGAGTACGCACAGATACGCAGTATTTT. This sequence encodes CASSQGGVRTDTQYF.

The chain links TRBV19 to TRBJ1-2; tentatively, D is TRBD1 (5 bases). The CDR3 consists of 15 residues. Germline CDR1 and CDR2: LNHDA and SQIVND (reference sequence). V shed 5 bases and J shed 4 bases, with 17 bases lying between them. DNA of the CDR3: TGTGCCAGTAGTTCACCCGCGGGGGGTCCCTATGGCTACACCTTC. Residues: CASSSPAGGPYGYTF.

This chain links TRBV9 with TRBJ2-5; D ambiguous. The CDR3 extends over 13 amino acids. Germline values: CDR1 SGDLS, CDR2 YYNGEE. V was trimmed by 4 bases and J by 3 bases, leaving 10 bases between them. The chain's CDR3 is CASSLYSEETQYF. In DNA form, the CDR3 reads TGTGCCAGCAGCTTATACAGTGAAGAGACCCAGTACTTC.

This chain joins TRBV30 and TRBJ2-7, with 7 bases aligning to TRBD1. CDR1 and CDR2 from the germline V gene are GTSNPN and SVGIG (reference sequence). The CDR3 has 13 residues. Germline trimming cut 4 bases from V and 1 base from J; bases unmatched to any gene: 4. The CDR3 protein is CAWTRDSSYEQYF. As DNA, the CDR3 is TGTGCCTGGACCCGGGACAGTTCCTACGAGCAGTACTTC.

The gene calls are TRBV18 and TRBJ1-5; D perhaps matches TRBD1 (5 bases). Per germline, CDR1 KGHSH and CDR2 LQKENI. V lost 6 bases and J lost 2, with 23 bases in between. The CDR3 is made up of 18 amino acids. CDR3 DNA: TGTGCCAGCTCCACTAAACCCCAGGGTCCGGGGGGCAATCAGCCCCAGCATTTT. This sequence encodes CASSTKPQGPGGNQPQHF.

This clone was picked up a small number of times. The J gene is TRBJ2-1, the V gene TRBV4-2; 10 bases fit TRBD1. This CDR3 is built from 16 residues. The germline V gene has CDR1 LGHNA and CDR2 YNFKEQ. The V segment lost 0 bases and the J segment 6 bases; nucleotides outside the gene matches: 5. This chain's CDR3 is CASSQDHGTGANEQFF. CDR3 sequence (DNA): TGTGCCAGCAGCCAAGATCACGGGACAGGGGCCAATGAGCAGTTCTTC.

The rearrangement joins TRBV2 to TRBJ2-7; D may be TRBD1 (6 bases). Per the germline V gene, CDR1 is SNHLY and CDR2 is FYNNEI. V dropped 4 bases and J dropped 6 bases, with 10 bases sitting between them. The CDR3 runs to 12 residues. CDR3 sequence (DNA): TGTGCCAGCAGTGTGGCCAGGGGCGAGCAGTACTTC. It encodes CASSVARGEQYF.

This clone has a handful of counts. The chain links TRBV6-5 to TRBJ1-2; TRBD1 matches at 8 bases. V shed 5 bases and J 0 bases; nucleotides not matched to a gene: 5. The V gene's germline CDR1 is MNHEY and CDR2 SVGAGI. The CDR3 consists of 15 residues. DNA for the CDR3: TGTGCCAGCAGTAGGAGGGGACAGGCTAACTATGGCTACACCTTC. Residues: CASSRRGQANYGYTF.

The V gene is TRBV28, the J gene TRBJ2-7, with D unresolved. Germline V CDR1 and CDR2: MDHEN, SYDVKM. V was shortened by 5 bases and J by 1 base, with 3 bases between the two germline ends. The CDR3 totals 11 residues. The CDR3 here is CASSTSYEQYF. The CDR3 region has the DNA TGTGCCAGCAGTACTTCCTACGAGCAGTACTTC.

The rearrangement links TRBV29-1 to TRBJ2-7, with TRBD2 identical over 7 bases. Germline-derived CDR1 and CDR2 are SQVTM and ANQGSEA. The CDR3 sequence is 13 residues long. Losses at the gene ends were 7 bases for V and 3 bases for J; bases not matched to a gene: 9. The CDR3 DNA sequence: TGCAGCGGGCAGGAGACGGGAGGCTACGAGCAGTACTTC. This codes for CSGQETGGYEQYF.

The chain has TRBV7-9 and TRBJ2-2, with a weak D call TRBD2 (6 bases). Between the trimmed V and J ends, which lost 5 bases and 2 bases, there was a span of 12 bases. The length of the CDR3 is 15 residues. CDR1 is SEHNR, CDR2 FQNEAQ, per germline (reference sequence). CDR3 residues: CASSPTGGNTGELFF. CDR3 coding DNA: TGTGCCAGCAGCCCCACCGGGGGTAACACCGGGGAGCTGTTTTTT.

The CDR3 protein is CASSLGQGFLQLFF. CDR3 nucleotide sequence: TGTGCCAGCAGCCTAGGACAGGGATTTTTGCAACTGTTTTTT. The chain is built from TRBV11-3 and TRBJ1-4; 8 positions match TRBD1. V trimming: 5 bases; J trimming: 12 bases; junction bases outside the gene matches: 11. The CDR3 runs 14 residues. Germline CDR1 reads SGHNT; CDR2 reads YENEEA.

The rearrangement uses TRBV10-3 and TRBJ2-4, with 9 bases identical to TRBD1. Trimming cost V 0 bases and J 6 bases; bases outside gene matches: 6. Germline assignment: CDR1 ENHRY and CDR2 SYGVKD. The CDR3 consists of 16 residues. DNA of the CDR3: TGTGCCATCAGTGAGTCGACCGGGACAGGGATAAACATTCAGTACTTC. This sequence encodes CAISESTGTGINIQYF.

V usage is TRBV12-3 or TRBV12-4 and J usage is TRBJ2-7, with no clear D. The V and J ends lost 3 bases and 2 bases respectively, with 8 bases between them. The CDR3 is made up of 13 amino acids. The CDR3 region is CASSFGGPYEQYF. For the CDR3, the DNA is TGTGCCAGCAGTTTTGGCGGCCCCTACGAGCAGTACTTC.

The chain employs TRBV3-1 (or the pseudogene TRBV3-2) and TRBJ1-1; D ambiguous. CDR3 size: 13 residues. Trimming shortened V by 2 bases and J by 1 base, and 5 bases separated the two germline ends. Per the germline V gene, CDR1 is LGHDT and CDR2 is YNNKEL (reference sequence). This CDR3 reads CASSQWRNTEAFF. CDR3 nucleotides: TGTGCCAGCAGCCAATGGAGGAACACTGAAGCTTTCTTT.

This sequence joins TRBV2 and TRBJ2-1, with TRBD2 matching 9 bases. Trimming at V came to 11 bases and at J to 9 bases, leaving 17 bases not matched to a gene. The length of the CDR3 is 15 residues. Germline CDR1 and CDR2: SNHLY and FYNNEI. This chain's CDR3 is CAVTLGGGRATEQFF. The CDR3 DNA is TGTGCCGTCACCCTAGGCGGCGGGAGGGCCACTGAGCAGTTCTTC.

The chain couples TRBV30 to TRBJ2-5; TRBD1 matches at 10 bases. V lost 3 bases to trimming and J lost 1 base; unmatched junction nucleotides: 2. The CDR3 runs 14 residues. Germline loops: CDR1 GTSNPN, CDR2 SVGIG (reference sequence). CDR3 residues: CAWRRDRGQETQYF. Here the CDR3 DNA reads TGTGCCTGGAGACGGGACAGGGGCCAAGAGACCCAGTACTTC.

This rearrangement joins TRBV7-6 to TRBJ2-7, with D tentatively TRBD1 (5 bases). Germline CDR1 and CDR2: SGHVS and FNYEAQ. The CDR3 covers 13 residues. Trimming cost V 5 bases and J 5 bases, with 13 bases left between them. CDR3 in amino acids: CASSITGYNEQYF. The CDR3 region has the DNA TGTGCCAGCAGCATTACAGGTTACAACGAGCAGTACTTC.

A single count supports this clone. The J gene is TRBJ2-7, the V gene TRBV2, with 11 bases that match TRBD2. With 5 bases clipped from V and 5 bases from J, the junction kept 11 bases outside the gene matches. The CDR3 totals 16 residues. Germline V lookup: CDR1 SNHLY, CDR2 FYNNEI. The CDR3 DNA sequence: TGTGCCAGCAGTAGGACTAGCGGGTTCTCGGTCCACGAGCAGTACTTC. Encoded protein: CASSRTSGFSVHEQYF.

The chain recombines TRBV5-1 with TRBJ2-1, with D possibly TRBD2 on 6 matching bases. CDR3 size: 18 residues. V dropped 3 bases and J dropped 6 bases, with 25 bases sitting between them. The germline V gene encodes CDR1 SGHRS and CDR2 YFSETQ. The CDR3 reads CASSSAGIGRQAINEQFF. The CDR3 coding sequence is TGCGCCAGCAGCTCCGCGGGGATAGGCCGTCAGGCGATCAATGAGCAGTTCTTC.

The chain employs TRBV30 and TRBJ1-2; a possible D gene is TRBD1 (6 bases). V gave up 1 base and J gave up 1 base, with 10 bases separating them. The length of the CDR3 is 14 residues. Germline-derived CDR1 and CDR2 are GTSNPN and SVGIG (reference sequence). CDR3 residues: CAWSGGGGNYGYTF. The CDR3, as DNA: TGTGCCTGGAGTGGAGGGGGGGGTAACTATGGCTACACCTTC.

This chain connects TRBV19 to TRBJ2-3; 7 bases match TRBD1. Germline CDR1 and CDR2: LNHDA and SQIVND (reference sequence). The CDR3 is 14 residues long. V shed 4 bases, J shed 7 bases, and the junction held 8 bases outside the gene matches. Here the CDR3 DNA reads TGTGCCAGTAGTAGGGTCTTCAGGGGGAATACGCAGTATTTT. Residues: CASSRVFRGNTQYF.

The chain is built from TRBV7-9 and TRBJ1-1, with 8 bases aligning to TRBD1. CDR3 length: 14 residues. Per germline, CDR1 SEHNR and CDR2 FQNEAQ (reference sequence). After removal of 8 bases from V and 0 bases from J, the junction contained 5 bases not matched to a gene. CDR3 nucleotides: TGTGCCAGCGGGGGACAGGCGTTGAACACTGAAGCTTTCTTT. This encodes CASGGQALNTEAFF. The full variable domain, its missing parts supplied by reference TRBV7-9 and TRBJ1-1, is DTGVSQNPRHKITKRGQNVTFRCDPISEHNRLYWYRQTLGQGPEFLTYFQNEAQLEKSRLLSDRFSAERPKGSFSTLEIQRTEQGDSAMYLCASGGQALNTEAFFGQGTRLTVV.

The rearrangement uses TRBV7-2 and TRBJ2-1, with TRBD2 matching over 7 bases. Trimming at V came to 5 bases and at J to 8 bases, leaving 15 bases not matched to a gene. CDR1 and CDR2 from the germline V gene are SGHTA and FQGNSA. This CDR3 region has 16 residues. This CDR3 reads CASSGELAPLGDEQFF. For the CDR3, the DNA is TGTGCCAGCAGCGGGGAACTAGCGCCGCTGGGCGATGAGCAGTTCTTC.

The chain joins TRBV6-2 or TRBV6-3 to TRBJ1-1; possible D gene TRBD1, 5 bases. The CDR3 totals 16 residues. Germline loops: CDR1 MNHEY, CDR2 SVGEGT. V lost 5 bases to trimming and J lost 5 bases, with 21 bases between them. CDR3 sequence (DNA): TGTGCCAGCAGTCTATGGGTGGGGCAGGGTATGACTGAAGCTTTCTTT. Amino acids: CASSLWVGQGMTEAFF.

The V call is TRBV2, the J call TRBJ2-5, with 8 bases matching TRBD1. Germline assignment: CDR1 SNHLY and CDR2 FYNNEI. V shed 5 bases, J shed 5 bases, and the junction held 10 bases outside the gene matches. The CDR3 length is 15 residues. The DNA of the CDR3 is TGTGCCAGCAGTCAAGGACAGGGTATTGTCGAGACCCAGTACTTC. Translated, it gives CASSQGQGIVETQYF.

The chain employs TRBV3-1 (or the pseudogene TRBV3-2) and TRBJ1-2, with 7 nucleotides matching TRBD1. The CDR3 length is 15 residues. J lost 0 bases, V lost 5 bases, and 6 bases had no gene match. The V gene's germline CDR1 is LGHDT and CDR2 YNNKEL (reference sequence). CDR3 amino acids: CASSENRGANYGYTF. CDR3 bases: TGTGCCAGCAGCGAAAACAGGGGAGCTAACTATGGCTACACCTTC.